Shown below are 4 T cell receptor beta chains from a single sample sequenced in a study of CD8+ T cells in alopecia areata (dated by TCRdb to the late 2010s). The sample's time point label is to be understood as: four to five weeks on oral tofacitinib. Per the publication, the treatment or condition label means: oral pan-JAK inhibitor, 5-10 mg twice daily. Libraries were built with the immunoSEQ multiplex PCR assay. RNA was extracted from all samples and reverse transcribed into cDNA as template for TCR sequencing. In TCRdb, the immuneACCESS table is reduced to in-frame sequences with V and J assigned. These tables do not hold every clone; where another copy was compared, an unresolved V gene accounts for under half, and the others remain unexplained. The sample table records some 110,000 clones; 50% to 75% of these occur just once. Approximately 31% of the sample goes to the ten largest clones.

The sequencing used CD8+ T cells sorted from blood, collected at week 4, from a patient treated with tofacitinib. These receptors all come from a human donor with alopecia areata.

V is TRBV2 and J is TRBJ1-2; a weak D match, TRBD1 (5 bases). The CDR3 contains 12 residues. The V gene's germline CDR1 is SNHLY and CDR2 FYNNEI. The V end lost 6 bases, the J end lost 8 bases, and 13 bases lay between the germline ends. CDR3 bases: TGTGCCAGCAGAGGGGCCTCCCCCGGCTACACCTTC. Protein product: CASRGASPGYTF.

The table lists this clone with a few counts. The CDR3 coding sequence is TGTGCCAGCAGTGAAGGCCCGGGCCCTAACTATGGCTACACCTTC. It translates to CASSEGPGPNYGYTF. The rearrangement links TRBV2 to TRBJ1-2; D gene unclear. Germline V gene sequence: CDR1 SNHLY, CDR2 FYNNEI. Trimming removed 1 base from V and 0 bases from J, with 9 bases in between. The CDR3 totals 15 residues.

The chain is built from TRBV4-3 and TRBJ1-1; D may be TRBD1 (5 bases). V lost 0 bases, J lost 0 bases, and 11 bases lay in between. Per the germline V gene, CDR1 is LGHNA and CDR2 is YSLEER. CDR3 length: 16 amino acids. CDR3 sequence: CASSQEGPALNTEAFF. The CDR3 nucleotides read TGCGCCAGCAGCCAAGAGGGACCGGCCTTGAACACTGAAGCTTTCTTT.

The rearrangement uses TRBV29-1 and TRBJ1-1; D is undetermined. Per germline, CDR1 SQVTM and CDR2 ANQGSEA. CDR3 size: 9 residues. V was clipped by 3 bases and J by 7 bases, with 3 bases between them. The CDR3 region is CSVDDEAFF. In DNA form, the CDR3 reads TGCAGCGTTGACGATGAAGCTTTCTTT.